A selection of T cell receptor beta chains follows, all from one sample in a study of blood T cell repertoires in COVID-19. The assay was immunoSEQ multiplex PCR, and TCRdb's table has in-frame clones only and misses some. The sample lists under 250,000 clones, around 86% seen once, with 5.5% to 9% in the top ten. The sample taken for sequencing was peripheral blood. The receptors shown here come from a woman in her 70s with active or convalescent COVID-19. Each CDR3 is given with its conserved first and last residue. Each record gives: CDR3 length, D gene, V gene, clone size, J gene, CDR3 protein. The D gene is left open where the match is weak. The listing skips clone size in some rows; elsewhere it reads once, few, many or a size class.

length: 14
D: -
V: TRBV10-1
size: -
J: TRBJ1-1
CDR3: CASSATGRDTEAFF

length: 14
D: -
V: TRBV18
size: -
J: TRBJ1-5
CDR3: CASSPLRGNQPQHF

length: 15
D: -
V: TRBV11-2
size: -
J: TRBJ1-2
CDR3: CASSLGTAQGYGYTF

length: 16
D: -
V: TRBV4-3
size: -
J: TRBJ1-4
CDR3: CASSQDSGGRKEKLFF

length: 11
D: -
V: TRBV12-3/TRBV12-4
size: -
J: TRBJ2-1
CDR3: CASSLSGRGIF

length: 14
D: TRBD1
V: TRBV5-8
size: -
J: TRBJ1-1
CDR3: CASYQGQANTEAFF

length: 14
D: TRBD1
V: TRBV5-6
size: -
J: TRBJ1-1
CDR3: CASSKQGAWTEAFF

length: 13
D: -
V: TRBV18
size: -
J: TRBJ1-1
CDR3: CASAVVENTEAFF

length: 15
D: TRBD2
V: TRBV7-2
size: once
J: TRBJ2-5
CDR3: CASSLVRTSGGHSDF

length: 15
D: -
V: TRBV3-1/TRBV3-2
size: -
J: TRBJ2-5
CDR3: CASSQLGAGKETQYF

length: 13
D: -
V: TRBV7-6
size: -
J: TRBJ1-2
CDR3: CASSFRGLNGYTF

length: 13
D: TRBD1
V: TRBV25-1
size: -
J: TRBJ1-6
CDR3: CASRGTGTTPLHF

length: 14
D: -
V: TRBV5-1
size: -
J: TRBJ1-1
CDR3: CASSLERMNTEAFF

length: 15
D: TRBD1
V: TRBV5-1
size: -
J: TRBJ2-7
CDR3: CASSLGGTDSYEQYF

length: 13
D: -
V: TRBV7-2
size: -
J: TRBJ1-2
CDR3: CASSFPTRPKDTF

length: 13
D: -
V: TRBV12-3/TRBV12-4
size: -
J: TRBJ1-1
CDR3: CASSLQGGTEAFF

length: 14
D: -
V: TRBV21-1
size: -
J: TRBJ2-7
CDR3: CARLPGQGNYEQYF

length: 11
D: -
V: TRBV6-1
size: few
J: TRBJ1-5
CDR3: CASSEAPLQHF

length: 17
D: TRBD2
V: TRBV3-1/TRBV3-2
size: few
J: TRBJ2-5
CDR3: CASSLTPPAGGDETQYF

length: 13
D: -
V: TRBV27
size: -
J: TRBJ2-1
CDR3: CASSPPGYNEQFF

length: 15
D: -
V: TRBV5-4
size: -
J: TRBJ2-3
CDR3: CASSFRSSGADTQYF

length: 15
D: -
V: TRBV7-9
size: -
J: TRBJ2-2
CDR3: CASSLALGNTGELFF

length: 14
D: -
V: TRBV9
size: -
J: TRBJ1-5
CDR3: CASSAGRTGQPQHF

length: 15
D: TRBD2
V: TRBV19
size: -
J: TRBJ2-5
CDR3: CASSMRTSPGETQYF

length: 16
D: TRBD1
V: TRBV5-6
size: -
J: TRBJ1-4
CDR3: CASSLVGTEGNEKLFF

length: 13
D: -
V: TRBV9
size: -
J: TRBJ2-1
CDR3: CASSPRHYNEQFF

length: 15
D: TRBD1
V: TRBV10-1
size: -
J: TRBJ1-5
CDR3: CASRDSGTGGQPQHF

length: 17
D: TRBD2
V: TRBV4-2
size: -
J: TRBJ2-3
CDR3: CASSQDPLAGGTDTQYF

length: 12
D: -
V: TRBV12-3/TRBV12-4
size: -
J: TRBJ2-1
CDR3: CASRSRAPGQFF

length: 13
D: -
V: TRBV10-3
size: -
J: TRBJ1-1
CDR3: CAISFGSNTEAFF

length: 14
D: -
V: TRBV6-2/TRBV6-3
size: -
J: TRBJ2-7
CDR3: CASSYNQAAYEQYF

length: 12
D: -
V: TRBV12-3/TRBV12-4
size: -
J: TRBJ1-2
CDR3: CASSSYRDGYTF

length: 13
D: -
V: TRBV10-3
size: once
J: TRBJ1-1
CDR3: CAITTGRDTEAFF

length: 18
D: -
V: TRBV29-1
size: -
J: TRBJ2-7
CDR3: CSVEILGSGAASSYEQYF

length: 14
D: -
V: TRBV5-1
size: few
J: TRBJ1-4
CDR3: CASSLWGANEKLFF

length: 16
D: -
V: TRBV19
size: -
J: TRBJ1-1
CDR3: CASSTWAAGANTEAFF

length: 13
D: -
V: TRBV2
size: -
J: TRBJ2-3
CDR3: CAGETDRTDTQYF

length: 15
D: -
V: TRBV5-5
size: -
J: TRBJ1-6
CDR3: CASSLPPQGYSPLHF

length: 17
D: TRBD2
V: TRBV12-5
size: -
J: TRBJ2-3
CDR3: CASGLVLGGGAPDTQYF

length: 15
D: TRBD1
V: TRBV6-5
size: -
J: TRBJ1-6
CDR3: CASSQGQGGGRALHF

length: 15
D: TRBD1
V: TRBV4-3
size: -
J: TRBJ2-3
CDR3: CASSSRTGSPDTQYF

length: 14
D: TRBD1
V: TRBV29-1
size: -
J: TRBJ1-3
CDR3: CSVGTGGGGNTIYF

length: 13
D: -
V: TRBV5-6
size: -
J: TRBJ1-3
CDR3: CASSVDSGNTIYF

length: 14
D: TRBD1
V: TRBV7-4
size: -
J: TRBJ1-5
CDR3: CASSPGQGNQPQHF

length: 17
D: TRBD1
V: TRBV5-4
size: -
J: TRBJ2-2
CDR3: CASSPPDRSANTGELFF

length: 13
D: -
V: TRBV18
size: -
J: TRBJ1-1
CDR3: CASSEGQNTEAFF